This T cell receptor (beta chain) derives from a study of blood T cell repertoires in COVID-19. Per germline, CDR1 SGHDT and CDR2 YYEEEE. Trimming left V 7 bases short and J 5 bases short, with 12 bases between. The CDR3 has 13 amino acids. Generated by immunoSEQ multiplex PCR, the TCRdb table keeps only in-frame clones and is missing some. Of more than 150,000 clones detected, around 80% appear once; the ten largest clones hold 13% to 15%. In this sample, this clone turned up once. Material for sequencing was peripheral blood. The sequence was obtained from a man between 25 and 39 years old with active or convalescent COVID-19. V gene TRBV5-6 combines with J gene TRBJ2-2, with a weak D call TRBD1 (6 bases). The chain's CDR3 is CASAPQGTGELFF. The CDR3, as DNA: TGTGCCAGCGCCCCCCAGGGGACCGGGGAGCTGTTTTTT.